This T cell receptor (beta chain) appears in the sequencing data of a study of Ad26.COV2.S vaccination and SARS-CoV-2 variants. At the level of the study: Donor had been placed in the Ad26.COV2.S arm of the COV1001 trial.

J was trimmed by 2 bases and V by 4 bases; bases with no gene match: 2. The CDR3 sequence is 13 residues long. CDR1 and CDR2 from the germline V gene are MNHEY and SMNVEV (reference sequence). Profiling relied on immunoSEQ multiplex PCR, and the TCRdb table lists in-frame clones only, not all of them. The sample lists approximately 410,000 clones; roughly 90% were seen once. In regard to this clone: The sample has other DNA sequences that encode this CDR3 too.

Treatment given: 15 to 20 received Ad26.COV2.S at low or high dose, single or two shots; roughly five received placebo; per-sample allocation not given. Vaccine and placebo recipients were sampled on day 63 after the first injection. In the vaccine, an Ad26 vector expressed the SARS-CoV-2 spike of the Wuhan strain. The clonotype was recovered from a person between 18 and 65 years old who received the Ad26.COV2.S COVID-19 vaccine or a placebo. The chain combines TRBV27 with TRBJ2-7, with 7 bases identical to TRBD1. Sequences were derived from peripheral blood, sampled in a trial of Ad26.COV2.S vaccine versus placebo. The CDR3 sequence is CASSWGQTYEQYF. The CDR3 DNA sequence: TGTGCCAGCAGTTGGGGACAGACCTACGAGCAGTACTTC.